This is a list of T cell receptor beta chains from one sample in a study of cytomegalovirus exposure and HLA in healthy donors. Data came from immunoSEQ multiplex PCR; TCRdb stores just in-frame clones and leaves some out. Of around 180,000 clones listed, roughly 86% are singletons. The sample comprised PBMCs. These receptors were collected from a girl aged 10 to 17 in good health and CMV-seropositive. Each CDR3 is given with its conserved first and last residue. The D gene is left open where the match is weak. A row's size may be missing; if present it is once, few, many or a size class.

DNA: TGCGCCAGCAGCCAACCGGGACAACGTGAAAAACTGTTTTTT
CDR3: CASSQPGQREKLFF
D: NA
size: few
J: TRBJ1-4
V: TRBV4-1

DNA: TGTGCCAGTAGCGGGATGGAGCAGTACTTC
CDR3: CASSGMEQYF
D: TRBD2
size: once
J: TRBJ2-7
V: TRBV2

DNA: TGTGCCATCAGTGAGTCCCCAGGGCCCCAGCATTTT
CDR3: CAISESPGPQHF
D: NA
size: few
J: TRBJ1-5
V: TRBV10-3

DNA: TGTGCCAGCAGTTACTTCGTAGGGAGTAATGAAAAACTGTTTTTT
CDR3: CASSYFVGSNEKLFF
D: NA
size: NA
J: TRBJ1-4
V: TRBV6-5

DNA: TGTGCCAGCTCTGGGCCGATGAACACTGAAGCTTTCTTT
CDR3: CASSGPMNTEAFF
D: NA
size: NA
J: TRBJ1-1
V: TRBV7-9

DNA: TGTGCCATCAGTGATGCCGGGACTAGCGGGGGCCGTAGCTCCTACAATGAGCAGTTCTTC
CDR3: CAISDAGTSGGRSSYNEQFF
D: TRBD2
size: NA
J: TRBJ2-1
V: TRBV10-3

DNA: TGTGCCAGCAGTCCCAGCGGGGGGCCCGGAGATACGCAGTATTTT
CDR3: CASSPSGGPGDTQYF
D: TRBD2
size: NA
J: TRBJ2-3
V: TRBV6-5

DNA: TGTGCCACCAGCGAACAGGGGAGCTATGGCTACACCTTC
CDR3: CATSEQGSYGYTF
D: TRBD1
size: NA
J: TRBJ1-2
V: TRBV15

DNA: TGTGCCAGCAGCTTAGCGCCCCGGGGGGCAACTAATGAAAAACTGTTTTTT
CDR3: CASSLAPRGATNEKLFF
D: NA
size: NA
J: TRBJ1-4
V: TRBV7-2

DNA: TGTGCCAGCAGACAGGGGGCGGTGAATAATTCACCCCTCCACTTT
CDR3: CASRQGAVNNSPLHF
D: TRBD1
size: NA
J: TRBJ1-6
V: TRBV2

DNA: TGCGCCAGCAGCCAATTTGACAGGGTTACTAATTCACCCCTCCACTTT
CDR3: CASSQFDRVTNSPLHF
D: TRBD1
size: NA
J: TRBJ1-6
V: TRBV4-1

DNA: TGTGCCAGCTCACAGGGGGTGGATAGCACTGAAGCTTTCTTT
CDR3: CASSQGVDSTEAFF
D: NA
size: NA
J: TRBJ1-1
V: TRBV18

DNA: TGTGCCAGCAACCCCCGGGACAGGGACCACTTTCATGGCTACACCTTC
CDR3: CASNPRDRDHFHGYTF
D: TRBD1
size: NA
J: TRBJ1-2
V: TRBV2

DNA: TGTGCCAGCAGTCCCCAGGGCTCTTCCTACGAGCAGTACTTC
CDR3: CASSPQGSSYEQYF
D: NA
size: NA
J: TRBJ2-7
V: TRBV28

DNA: TGTGCCAGCAGCTTAGGGGACAGGGGGCTTAACTATGGCTACACCTTC
CDR3: CASSLGDRGLNYGYTF
D: TRBD1
size: NA
J: TRBJ1-2
V: TRBV11-2

DNA: TGTGCCAGCAGTTTGGGGGGATCGGAAACTTTCTTT
CDR3: CASSLGGSETFF
D: NA
size: NA
J: TRBJ1-1
V: TRBV6-6

DNA: TGTGCCATCAGCCCCGGGGGTAGCGAGCAGTACTTC
CDR3: CAISPGGSEQYF
D: NA
size: once
J: TRBJ2-7
V: TRBV10-3

DNA: TGTGCCAGCAGCTTAGACGGCTCCTACAATGAGCAGTTCTTC
CDR3: CASSLDGSYNEQFF
D: NA
size: NA
J: TRBJ2-1
V: TRBV7-9

DNA: TGTGCCAGCAGCTTAGAAAAACATGCCAAAAACATTCAGTACTTC
CDR3: CASSLEKHAKNIQYF
D: NA
size: NA
J: TRBJ2-4
V: TRBV7-9

DNA: TGTGCCAGCAACCCCGGGTACCAAGAGACCCAGTACTTC
CDR3: CASNPGYQETQYF
D: NA
size: NA
J: TRBJ2-5
V: TRBV6-1

DNA: TGCGCCAGCAGCACGGGACAGGGGGTCTACGAGCAGTACTTC
CDR3: CASSTGQGVYEQYF
D: TRBD1
size: once
J: TRBJ2-7
V: TRBV5-1

DNA: TGTGCCAGTAGTATAGATCACGGGAGATCCTACGAGCAGTACTTC
CDR3: CASSIDHGRSYEQYF
D: NA
size: once
J: TRBJ2-7
V: TRBV19

DNA: TGTGCCAGCAGTGAACTGTGGTGGGGGGAACAAGAGACCCAGTACTTC
CDR3: CASSELWWGEQETQYF
D: NA
size: NA
J: TRBJ2-5
V: TRBV25-1

DNA: TGTGCCAGCAGCCTGACAGGGAACACCGGGGAGCTGTTTTTT
CDR3: CASSLTGNTGELFF
D: NA
size: NA
J: TRBJ2-2
V: TRBV9

DNA: TGCGCCAGCAGCCGCGCGGCGTCCACCTACAATGAGCAGTTCTTC
CDR3: CASSRAASTYNEQFF
D: NA
size: NA
J: TRBJ2-1
V: TRBV4-1

DNA: TGTGCCAGTAGTATGGGGGGTTCGACCTACGAGCAGTACTTC
CDR3: CASSMGGSTYEQYF
D: NA
size: NA
J: TRBJ2-7
V: TRBV19

DNA: TGTGCCAGCAGCCCGATGGACAGGGGGCTCCGAGGCTACACCTTC
CDR3: CASSPMDRGLRGYTF
D: TRBD1
size: NA
J: TRBJ1-2
V: TRBV9

DNA: TGTGCCAGCACCGGGGGAGGGGGGCTGGGTGGAAACACCATATATTTT
CDR3: CASTGGGGLGGNTIYF
D: NA
size: NA
J: TRBJ1-3
V: TRBV2

DNA: TGTGCCAGCAGTTTCACAAGCGGGGTTGTCGAGCAGTACTTC
CDR3: CASSFTSGVVEQYF
D: TRBD2
size: NA
J: TRBJ2-7
V: TRBV27

DNA: TGTGCCAGCAGCTTGGCCTCTATTGTCACGGTGAACACTGAAGCTTTCTTT
CDR3: CASSLASIVTVNTEAFF
D: NA
size: NA
J: TRBJ1-1
V: TRBV5-8

DNA: TGTGCCAGCAGCCAGGGGGCCAGCACTGAAGCTTTCTTT
CDR3: CASSQGASTEAFF
D: TRBD1
size: NA
J: TRBJ1-1
V: TRBV11-3

DNA: TGCGCCAGCGCACGGGGCGGACAGAGGGACTACACCTTC
CDR3: CASARGGQRDYTF
D: NA
size: NA
J: TRBJ1-2
V: TRBV4-1

DNA: TGTGCCAGCAGCTCCGTAAGGGGAGATACGCAGTATTTT
CDR3: CASSSVRGDTQYF
D: NA
size: NA
J: TRBJ2-3
V: TRBV11-1

DNA: TGTGCCAGCAGTCACGGGGACAGGGGTCGCAATCAGCCCCAGCATTTT
CDR3: CASSHGDRGRNQPQHF
D: TRBD1
size: NA
J: TRBJ1-5
V: TRBV6-6

DNA: TGTGCCAGCAGTGAAATTGCAGACAATAATTCACCCCTCCACTTT
CDR3: CASSEIADNNSPLHF
D: NA
size: few
J: TRBJ1-6
V: TRBV6-4

DNA: TGCAGCGTTGAAGACCCCCGGGCTGGGGCCAACGTCCTGACTTTC
CDR3: CSVEDPRAGANVLTF
D: NA
size: NA
J: TRBJ2-6
V: TRBV29-1

DNA: TGTGCCAGCAGTTACCCCCGGGGGGCTAACTACGAGCAGTACTTC
CDR3: CASSYPRGANYEQYF
D: NA
size: NA
J: TRBJ2-7
V: TRBV6-5

DNA: TGTGCCAGCAGTCCGGGGACAGGGGGCGCGAAGACCCAGTACTTC
CDR3: CASSPGTGGAKTQYF
D: TRBD1
size: NA
J: TRBJ2-5
V: TRBV27

DNA: TGTGCCAGCAGCAATCTCTACGTGGATACGCAGTATTTT
CDR3: CASSNLYVDTQYF
D: NA
size: few
J: TRBJ2-3
V: TRBV14

DNA: TGCGCCAGCAGCCGATCCAGGATTCCCTACGAGCAGTACTTC
CDR3: CASSRSRIPYEQYF
D: NA
size: once
J: TRBJ2-7
V: TRBV5-1

DNA: TGTGCCAGCAGACTCGCGGGGGCTGGAGGTGAAGCTTTCTTT
CDR3: CASRLAGAGGEAFF
D: NA
size: NA
J: TRBJ1-1
V: TRBV6-1

DNA: TGTGCCAGCAGCCAACTATCCGATCAGCCCCAGCATTTT
CDR3: CASSQLSDQPQHF
D: NA
size: NA
J: TRBJ1-5
V: TRBV7-9

DNA: TGTGCCAGCAGTTGGCTAGCGGGCACAGATACGCAGTATTTT
CDR3: CASSWLAGTDTQYF
D: TRBD2
size: NA
J: TRBJ2-3
V: TRBV6-5

DNA: TGCGCCAGCCGGACAGTAGCGATGAACACTGAAGCTTTCTTT
CDR3: CASRTVAMNTEAFF
D: NA
size: NA
J: TRBJ1-1
V: TRBV4-1

DNA: TGTGCCAGCGCCCCTTCCGGGGGGAGCACTGAAGCTTTCTTT
CDR3: CASAPSGGSTEAFF
D: NA
size: NA
J: TRBJ1-1
V: TRBV7-3